This TCR beta chain was recovered during a study of radiation and T cells in renal cell carcinoma (dated by TCRdb to the early 2020s). About the investigation overall: Samples were obtained from a clinical trial, in which 15 Gy stereotactic body radiation therapy was delivered to primary renal cell carcinomas and nephrectomy was performed 4 weeks later. TCR beta sequencing covered 53 samples in total, comprising some 26 tumors and 27 peripheral blood samples. In the approximately 53 samples combined, 4,016,671 unique CDR3 nucleotide sequences were found, encoding 2.5 million to 3 million unique CDR3 amino acid sequences.

As regards this clone: What antigen it recognizes has not been identified. No qualities accompany the bases; no much larger clone lies one base away.

From the cysteine through the phenylalanine, the CDR3 covers 13 amino acids. The kept DNA is CDR3 alone, 39 bases in frame from the first base. The germline V gene specifies SQVTM as CDR1 and ANQGSEA as CDR2. Trimming leaves V shorter by 5 bases and J shorter by 4 bases, with the junction holding 5 bases beyond the gene matches. The immunoSEQ kit was used, according to the manufacturer's recommendations, to generate TCR beta libraries from genomic DNA. To prepare the libraries, a first multiplex PCR with proprietary primers was run, followed by a second PCR that added unique barcodes, and a bead cleanup was done after each round. A kit-provided positive control reaction and a negative control reaction were included in every sample batch. The final libraries underwent checking on an Agilent 4200 TapeStation D1000 ScreenTape, volumetric pooling, and quantification by qPCR. Sequencing ran on an Illumina NextSeq500 with a MidOutput 150-cycle cartridge, using 156 Read1 and 15 Index1 cycles with kit custom primers. The pooled library was loaded at approximately 0.95 pM with a roughly 20% PhiX control spike-in. On the study's bioinformatics: Vendor-processed data were analyzed in R, and a clonotype was defined as all T cells sharing the same CDR3 nucleotide sequence. For clone abundance analyses, frequencies were normalized to the 10,000 most abundant clones in each sample. Public T cell clones, which averaged fewer than five per sample, were removed prior to analysis. Tumor-enriched clonotypes and baseline blood-enriched clonotypes were defined as those with an abundance difference of at least 32-fold between compartments. A beta-binomial differential abundance model was used to identify clonotypes that expanded or contracted between blood time points. Tumor-blood repertoire similarity was measured with the Baroni-Urbani and Buser coefficient, and group comparisons used two-tailed Wilcoxon tests in R. The table was pulled from immuneACCESS by TCRdb, which kept in-frame rearrangements only. Such tables lose some clones; where checked, under half of the loss comes from unresolved V genes, and the rest has no known cause. Clone size and the V and J calls come from that table; the DNA yielded D and trimming. For this sample there are 120,000 or so clones; approximately 75% appear just once. The top ten hold approximately 2% of the sample.

The meaning of the sample's time point label: blood 2 weeks post-SBRT. The treatment or condition label on this specimen signifies: 15 Gy SBRT to primary tumor, nephrectomy 4 weeks later. To track tumor-enriched clonotypes, serial peripheral blood was sampled from radiation-treated patients at baseline and at 2 weeks and 4 weeks after SBRT. All patients had renal cell carcinoma with clear cell pathology. The QIAamp DNA Blood Mini Kit (Qiagen) was used to prepare genomic DNA for TCR sequencing. Samples were included in the analyses only if all quality control checks were passed. The study at large found these results: The single-armed trial design could not address effects of radiation dose or scheduling on the TCR repertoire. Top tumor clonotypes rose in blood from baseline to 2 weeks post-radiation, then contracted by 4 weeks, suggesting transient expansion of tumor-resident clones. Because pretreatment tumor biopsies were not available, the study could not determine whether clonotypes were already present within the tumor at baseline. Changes in the blood repertoire were not tracked past 4 weeks after treatment.

The rearrangement joined TRBV29-1 to TRBJ2-7; TRBD1 agrees with 10 junctional bases. The specimen comprised blood, sampled from a patient whose treatment included radiotherapy and nephrectomy. The sequence came from a woman aged 55-70 years with renal cell carcinoma. The DNA sequence follows: TGCAGCGTTACCGGACAGGGGGTATACGAGCAGTACTTC. Its amino acids are CSVTGQGVYEQYF.